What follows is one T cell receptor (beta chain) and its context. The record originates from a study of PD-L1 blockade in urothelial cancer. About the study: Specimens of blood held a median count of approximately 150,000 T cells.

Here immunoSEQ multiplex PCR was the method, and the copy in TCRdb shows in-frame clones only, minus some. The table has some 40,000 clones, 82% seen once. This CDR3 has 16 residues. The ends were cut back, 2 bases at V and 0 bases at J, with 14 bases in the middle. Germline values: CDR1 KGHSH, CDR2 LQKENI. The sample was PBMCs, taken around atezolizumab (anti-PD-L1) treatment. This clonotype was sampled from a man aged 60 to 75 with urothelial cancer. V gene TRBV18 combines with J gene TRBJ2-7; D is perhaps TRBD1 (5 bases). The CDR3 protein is CASSPGVTDSSYEQYF. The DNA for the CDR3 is TGTGCCAGCTCACCAGGGGTCACAGACAGCTCCTACGAGCAGTACTTC.